What follows is one T cell receptor beta chain and its context. Next came a second PCR, run for about 6 to 12 cycles, which used a sample-barcoded 5' primer along with a J-beta primer mix. TCRdb redid the calling of the 5' RACE reads with MiXCR, one entry per CDR3 protein. The repertoire has around 1,000,000 distinct CDR3 sequences, less than 45% of them found once; the top ten carry around 13%. The sample is drawn from a study of blood T cells in healthy people across ages. This CDR3 spans 15 amino acids. Trimming pared 3 bases from V and 4 bases from J, leaving 13 bases between. Total RNA, at least 6 micrograms per sample, was extracted from PBMCs.

Sample: blood. The TCR was taken from a young man in good health. The chain combines TRBV12-3 or TRBV12-4 with TRBJ1-5; D is perhaps TRBD1 (6 bases). Written as DNA, the CDR3 is TGTGCCAGCAGTTTGACAGGTCCCGGGAATCAGCCCCAGCATTTT. Translation: CASSLTGPGNQPQHF.